These 14 T cell receptor beta chains were all obtained from the same sample, sequenced in a study of blood T cell repertoires in COVID-19. Sequencing used immunoSEQ multiplex PCR; TCRdb keeps in-frame clones, though not all of them. The repertoire holds about 360,000 clones, with 81% as singletons. The sample consisted of peripheral blood. The source is a human donor with acute or convalescent COVID-19. The donor label of this sample is uncertain.

V gene TRBV7-8 combines with J gene TRBJ2-1; TRBD2 agrees at 10 bases. V dropped 5 bases and J dropped 4; count of bases not matched to a gene: 5. Germline V gene sequence: CDR1 SGHVS, CDR2 FQNEAQ. CDR3 length equals 15 residues. CDR3 region: CASSRSGRQYNEQFF. The DNA for the CDR3 is TGTGCCAGCAGCCGTAGCGGGAGGCAATACAATGAGCAGTTCTTC.

Remarks on this clone: A much bigger clone sits one base away, suggesting this may be a read error. The chain couples TRBV7-2 to TRBJ1-2; D might be TRBD1 (5 bases). Germline-derived CDR1 and CDR2 are SGHTA and FQGNSA. The CDR3 sequence is 12 residues long. The V and J ends lost 5 bases and 4 bases respectively, with 8 bases between them. The CDR3 sequence: CASSPQGYGYTF. CDR3 sequence (DNA): TGTGCCAGCAGCCCCCAGGGCTATGGCTACACCTTC.

Concerning this clone itself: Its ends do not fully match the called genes, so a read error is possible. The chain recombines TRBV6-5 with TRBJ2-5; D is perhaps TRBD1 (6 bases). Looked up from germline, CDR1 is MNHEY and CDR2 is SVGAGI. The CDR3 runs 15 residues. The CDR3 nucleotides read TGTGCCAGCAGTGACTCCGTAGTAAGGGGGACCGACCAGTACTTC. Its protein product is CASSDSVVRGTDQYF.

This clone has at least ten counts. The chain combines TRBV5-1 with TRBJ2-5; 9 bases are shared with TRBD1. From germline, CDR1 is SGHRS and CDR2 YFSETQ. The CDR3 loop spans 14 amino acids. With 3 bases clipped from V and 5 bases from J, the junction kept 5 bases outside the gene matches. CDR3 sequence: CASSSGTGRETQYF. The CDR3 DNA reads as TGCGCCAGCAGCTCCGGGACAGGGAGGGAGACCCAGTACTTC.

The CDR3 sequence is CASSEKPRSSGANVLTF. The CDR3 DNA reads as TGTGCCAGCAGTGAGAAGCCCCGAAGCTCTGGGGCCAACGTCCTGACTTTC. This chain links TRBV2 with TRBJ2-6; D is ambiguous. The CDR3 spans 17 residues. Germline values: CDR1 SNHLY, CDR2 FYNNEI. V shed 3 bases and J shed 0 bases, with 12 bases lying between them.

The J gene is TRBJ1-1, the V gene TRBV7-2, with unresolved D. V gave up 5 bases and J gave up 4 bases, with 14 bases separating them. Per the germline V gene, CDR1 is SGHTA and CDR2 is FQGNSA. This CDR3 spans 14 amino acids. The CDR3 reads CASSPGSVVTEAFF. DNA for the CDR3: TGTGCCAGCAGCCCCGGCAGCGTAGTCACTGAAGCTTTCTTT.

This chain's CDR3 is CASTSGRYEQFF. The CDR3 nucleotides are TGTGCCAGCACCTCCGGGAGGTACGAGCAGTTCTTC. This chain joins TRBV7-2 and TRBJ2-1, with 7 nucleotides matching TRBD2. V shed 7 bases, J shed 10 bases, and the junction held 7 bases outside the gene matches. Germline-derived CDR1 and CDR2 are SGHTA and FQGNSA. CDR3 length: 12 residues.

The rearrangement links TRBV18 to TRBJ1-1; maybe TRBD1 (6 bases). This CDR3 contains 14 residues. V was shortened by 4 bases and J by 2 bases, with 11 bases between the two germline ends. From germline, CDR1 is KGHSH and CDR2 LQKENI. The CDR3 sequence is CASSQQGVNTEAFF. In nucleotides, the CDR3 is TGTGCCAGCTCACAACAGGGAGTAAACACTGAAGCTTTCTTT.

The V call is TRBV28, the J call TRBJ2-1, with a weak D call TRBD2 (6 bases). The CDR3 consists of 14 residues. Germline V gene sequence: CDR1 MDHEN, CDR2 SYDVKM. V was pared by 5 bases and J by 9 bases, with 17 bases between. In nucleotides, the CDR3 is TGTGCCAGCAGTCCCGGGGGAGGCGTTGGTGAGCAGTTCTTC. Its translation is CASSPGGGVGEQFF.

The chain joins TRBV6-2 or TRBV6-3 to TRBJ2-7; 8 nucleotides agree with TRBD2. The CDR3 extends over 15 amino acids. CDR1 MNHEY and CDR2 SVGEGT come from the germline V gene. Losses at the gene ends were 5 bases for V and 4 bases for J; bases not matched to a gene: 10. CDR3 coding DNA: TGTGCCAGCAGTCCCCCCACTAGCGGCCTGTACGAGCAGTACTTC. It specifies CASSPPTSGLYEQYF.

The rearrangement joins TRBV12-1 to TRBJ1-5; the D call in the table, TRBD1, was not verified against the DNA. TRBV12-1 is reported as a pseudogene. The CDR3 totals 19 residues. In DNA, the CDR3 is TGTGCCAGCAGTATGATGGGGGACAGGGGGCGTAGATTTAACTGGTCCCAGCATTTT. It is translated as CASSMMGDRGRRFNWSQHF.

The rearrangement links TRBV10-2 to TRBJ1-5; D perhaps matches TRBD1 (6 bases). Trimming removed 5 bases from V and 4 bases from J, with 9 bases in between. This CDR3 comprises 13 residues. Looked up from germline, CDR1 is WSHSY and CDR2 is SAAADI. The CDR3 loop is CASSFQGNQPQHF. As DNA, the CDR3 is TGCGCCAGCAGTTTCCAGGGGAATCAGCCCCAGCATTTT.

J is TRBJ1-1 and V is TRBV6-5; D not certain. The V end lost 10 bases, the J end lost 7 bases, and 16 bases lay between the germline ends. This CDR3 region has 12 residues. The germline gives CDR1 MNHEY, CDR2 SVGAGI. CDR3 in amino acids: CATFMRRDEAFF. The CDR3 DNA follows: TGTGCCACTTTCATGAGGAGGGATGAAGCTTTCTTT.

This chain connects TRBV30 to TRBJ2-4; D might be TRBD2 (6 bases). The CDR3 loop spans 14 amino acids. Germline V gene data show CDR1 as GTSNPN and CDR2 as SVGIG (reference sequence). Trimming removed 0 bases at V and 2 bases at J, with 8 bases between. The CDR3 here is CAWSVGGSKNIQYF. The CDR3 DNA follows: TGTGCCTGGAGTGTCGGGGGATCCAAAAACATTCAGTACTTC.